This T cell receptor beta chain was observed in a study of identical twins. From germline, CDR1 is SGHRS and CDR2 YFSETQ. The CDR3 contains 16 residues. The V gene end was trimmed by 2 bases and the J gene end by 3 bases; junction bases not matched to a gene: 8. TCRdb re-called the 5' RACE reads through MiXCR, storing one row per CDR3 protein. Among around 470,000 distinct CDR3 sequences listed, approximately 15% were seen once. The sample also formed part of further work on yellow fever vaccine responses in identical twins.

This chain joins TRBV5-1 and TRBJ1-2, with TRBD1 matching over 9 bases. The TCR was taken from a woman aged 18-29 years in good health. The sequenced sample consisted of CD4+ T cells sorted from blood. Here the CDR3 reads CASSLTTGGPHYGYTF. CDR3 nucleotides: TGCGCCAGCAGCTTAACCACAGGGGGCCCACACTATGGCTACACCTTC. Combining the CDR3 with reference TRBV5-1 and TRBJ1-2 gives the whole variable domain KAGVTQTPRYLIKTRGQQVTLSCSPISGHRSVSWYQQTPGQGLQFLFEYFSETQRNKGNFPGRFSGRQFSNSRSEMNVSTLELGDSALYLCASSLTTGGPHYGYTFGSGTRLTVV.